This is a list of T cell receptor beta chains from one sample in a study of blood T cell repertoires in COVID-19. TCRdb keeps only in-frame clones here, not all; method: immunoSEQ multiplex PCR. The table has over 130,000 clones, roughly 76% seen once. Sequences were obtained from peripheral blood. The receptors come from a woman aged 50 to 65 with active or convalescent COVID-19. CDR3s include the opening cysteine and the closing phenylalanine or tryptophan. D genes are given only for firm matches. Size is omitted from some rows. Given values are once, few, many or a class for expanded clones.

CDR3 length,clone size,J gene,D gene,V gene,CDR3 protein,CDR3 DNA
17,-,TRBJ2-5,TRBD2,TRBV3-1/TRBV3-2,CASSQDNLAGTQETQYF,TGTGCCAGCAGCCAAGATAACCTAGCGGGGACACAAGAGACCCAGTACTTC
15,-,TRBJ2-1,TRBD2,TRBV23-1,CASIHVAGGGAEQFF,TGCGCCAGCATCCACGTAGCGGGGGGAGGGGCCGAGCAGTTCTTC
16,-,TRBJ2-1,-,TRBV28,CASSFSSGRKYNEQFF,TGTGCCAGCAGTTTCTCCAGTGGGAGGAAGTACAATGAGCAGTTCTTC
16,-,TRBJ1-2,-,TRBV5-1,CASSRAGENPIYGYTF,TGCGCCAGCAGCCGAGCAGGCGAGAATCCTATCTATGGCTACACCTTC
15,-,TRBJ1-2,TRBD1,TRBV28,CASSLVQGGSNGYTF,TGTGCCAGCAGTTTAGTACAGGGGGGGAGTAATGGCTACACCTTC
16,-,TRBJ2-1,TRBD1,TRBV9,CASSPSGQGARNEQFF,TGTGCCAGCAGCCCGTCAGGACAGGGGGCTCGGAATGAGCAGTTCTTC
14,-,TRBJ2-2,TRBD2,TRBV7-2,CASRLAGNTGELFF,TGTGCCAGCAGACTAGCGGGTAACACCGGGGAGCTGTTTTTT
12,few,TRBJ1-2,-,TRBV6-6,CASSAGGEGYTF,TGTGCCAGCAGTGCCGGGGGAGAAGGCTACACCTTC
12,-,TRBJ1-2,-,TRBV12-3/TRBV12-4,CASSPQGHGYTF,TGTGCCAGCAGTCCCCAGGGGCATGGCTACACCTTC
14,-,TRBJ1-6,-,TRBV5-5,CASSGLPYNSPLHF,TGTGCCAGCAGTGGGCTTCCCTATAATTCACCCCTCCACTTT
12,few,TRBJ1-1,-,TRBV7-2,CASSLGLPEAFF,TGTGCCAGCAGCTTGGGGCTTCCTGAAGCTTTCTTT
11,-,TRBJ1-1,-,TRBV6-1,CASSEVQEAFF,TGTGCCAGCAGTGAAGTCCAGGAAGCTTTCTTT
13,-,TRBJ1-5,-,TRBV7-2,CASSSNAGQPQHF,TGTGCCAGCAGCTCGAACGCCGGGCAGCCCCAGCATTTT
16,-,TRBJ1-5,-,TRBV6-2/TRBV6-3,CASSYSGGPSNQPQHF,TGTGCCAGCAGTTATTCGGGGGGCCCTAGCAATCAGCCCCAGCATTTT
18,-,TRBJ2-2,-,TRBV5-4,CASSSFPPRLVGTGELFF,TGTGCCAGCAGCTCCTTTCCCCCGCGACTAGTAGGTACCGGGGAGCTGTTTTTT
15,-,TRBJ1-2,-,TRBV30,CAWSVGGFHLYGYTF,TGTGCCTGGAGTGTAGGAGGGTTCCACCTATATGGCTACACCTTC
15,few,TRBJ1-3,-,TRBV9,CASSVGQGSGNTIYF,TGTGCCAGCAGCGTAGGCCAGGGGTCTGGAAACACCATATATTTT
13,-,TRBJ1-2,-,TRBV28,CASSPTGNYGYTF,TGTGCCAGCAGTCCCACAGGGAACTATGGCTACACCTTC
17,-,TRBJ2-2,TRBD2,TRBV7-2,CASSLNPLLAGAGELFF,TGTGCCAGCAGCTTAAATCCGCTTCTAGCGGGAGCCGGGGAGCTGTTTTTT
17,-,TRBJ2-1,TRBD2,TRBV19,CASSKDASGGLYNEQFF,TGTGCCAGTAGTAAGGACGCCAGCGGGGGCCTCTACAATGAGCAGTTCTTC
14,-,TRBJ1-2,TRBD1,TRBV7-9,CASSRDRVSSSYTF,TGTGCCAGCAGCAGGGACAGGGTCTCTTCAAGCTACACCTTC
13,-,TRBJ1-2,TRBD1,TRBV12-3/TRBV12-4,CASSLWQGDGYTF,TGTGCCAGCAGTTTATGGCAGGGGGACGGCTACACCTTC
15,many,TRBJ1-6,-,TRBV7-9,CASSPGAGDNSPLHF,TGTGCCAGCAGCCCCGGGGCGGGGGATAATTCACCCCTCCACTTT
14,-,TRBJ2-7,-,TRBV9,CASSGQRFPYEQYF,TGTGCCAGCAGTGGACAGAGGTTCCCTTACGAGCAGTACTTC
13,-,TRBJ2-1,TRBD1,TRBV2,CASRGTGMDEQFF,TGTGCCAGCAGGGGGACAGGGATGGATGAGCAGTTCTTC
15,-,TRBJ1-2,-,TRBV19,CASSIRKGANYGYTF,TGTGCCAGTAGTATAAGGAAGGGAGCCAACTATGGCTACACCTTC
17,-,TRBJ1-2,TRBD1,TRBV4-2,CASSHPLGQEANYGYTF,TGTGCCAGCAGCCATCCACTAGGACAGGAGGCTAACTATGGCTACACCTTC
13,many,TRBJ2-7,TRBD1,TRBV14,CASAQGRLSEQYF,TGTGCCAGCGCACAGGGGCGATTGTCCGAGCAGTACTTC
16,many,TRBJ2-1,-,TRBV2,CASSERPPSSYNEQFF,TGTGCCAGCAGTGAACGTCCGCCGAGCTCCTACAATGAGCAGTTCTTC
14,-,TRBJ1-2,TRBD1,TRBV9,CASSARTGGDGYTF,TGTGCCAGCAGCGCCCGGACAGGGGGTGATGGCTACACCTTC
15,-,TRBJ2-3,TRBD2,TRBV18,CASSKGTSLTDTQYF,TGTGCCAGCTCAAAGGGGACTAGCCTCACAGATACGCAGTATTTT
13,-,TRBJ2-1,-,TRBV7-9,CASSLFGYNEQFF,TGTGCCAGCAGCTTATTCGGCTACAATGAGCAGTTCTTC
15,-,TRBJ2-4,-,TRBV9,CASSVEPAGWDIQYF,TGTGCCAGCAGCGTAGAACCCGCCGGGTGGGACATTCAGTACTTC
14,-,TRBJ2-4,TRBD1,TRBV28,CASSPGDSKNIQYF,TGTGCCAGCAGTCCCGGGGACAGCAAAAACATTCAGTACTTC
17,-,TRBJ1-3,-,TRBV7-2,CASSGGDGPPSGNTIYF,TGTGCCAGCAGCGGAGGGGACGGTCCTCCCTCTGGAAACACCATATATTTT
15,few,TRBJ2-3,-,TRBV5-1,CASSSRSENTDTQYF,TGCGCCAGCAGCTCCCGGAGCGAGAACACAGATACGCAGTATTTT
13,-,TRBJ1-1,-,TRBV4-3,CASSQGENTEAFF,TGCGCCAGCAGCCAGGGAGAGAACACTGAAGCTTTCTTT
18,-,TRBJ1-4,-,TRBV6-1,CASSEWLGLGRTNEKLFF,TGTGCCAGCAGTGAATGGTTGGGATTGGGGAGGACTAATGAAAAACTGTTTTTT
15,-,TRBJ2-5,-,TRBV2,CASSRTDRTQETQYF,TGTGCCAGCAGTCGCACCGACAGGACTCAAGAGACCCAGTACTTC
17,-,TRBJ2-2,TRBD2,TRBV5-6,CASSSTLRGVNTGELFF,TGTGCCAGCAGCTCCACCCTGCGGGGGGTGAACACCGGGGAGCTGTTTTTT
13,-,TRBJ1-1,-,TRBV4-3,CASSQVKNTEAFF,TGCGCCAGCAGCCAAGTTAAGAACACTGAAGCTTTCTTT
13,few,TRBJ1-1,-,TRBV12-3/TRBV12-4,CASTLLGGTEAFF,TGTGCCAGCACCCTATTGGGAGGAACTGAAGCTTTCTTT
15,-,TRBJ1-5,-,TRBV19,CASFPGGNSNQPQHF,TGTGCCAGTTTCCCGGGGGGTAATAGCAATCAGCCCCAGCATTTT
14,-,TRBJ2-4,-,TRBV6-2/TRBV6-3,CASSLYEAKNIQYF,TGTGCCAGCAGTTTATATGAGGCCAAAAACATTCAGTACTTC
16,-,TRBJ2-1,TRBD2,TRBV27,CASTRRLAGDYNEQFF,TGTGCCAGCACCCGAAGACTAGCGGGAGACTACAATGAGCAGTTCTTC
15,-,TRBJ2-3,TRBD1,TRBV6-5,CASSNPGTGRNTQYF,TGTGCCAGCAGTAACCCGGGGACAGGTAGAAATACGCAGTATTTT
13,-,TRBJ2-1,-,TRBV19,CASSLKGGDEQFF,TGTGCCAGTAGCCTAAAGGGGGGGGATGAGCAGTTCTTC
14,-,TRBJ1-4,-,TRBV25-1,CASRSGVTNEKLFF,TGTGCCAGCAGATCAGGGGTTACTAATGAAAAACTGTTTTTT
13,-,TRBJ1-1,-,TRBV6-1,CASSEARGTEAFF,TGTGCCAGCAGTGAAGCGCGGGGAACTGAAGCTTTCTTT
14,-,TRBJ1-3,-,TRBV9,CASSAMGRRNTIYF,TGTGCCAGCAGCGCAATGGGGAGGCGAAACACCATATATTTT
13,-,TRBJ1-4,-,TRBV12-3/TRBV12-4,CASSWDNNEKLFF,TGTGCCAGCAGTTGGGACAATAATGAAAAACTGTTTTTT
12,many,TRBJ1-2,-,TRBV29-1,CSVVWSWYGYTF,TGCAGCGTTGTCTGGAGTTGGTATGGCTACACCTTC